The source of this T cell receptor (beta chain) is a study of lymphopenia after photon versus proton radiotherapy. Findings of the study overall: Relative stability marked proton patients; photon patients lost diversity and naive cells. Oligoclonal CD8+ Temra expansion after nadir drove photon patients' diversity drop.

Germline CDR1 and CDR2: MNHNS and SASEGT. Trimming took 7 bases from V and 4 from J, leaving 14 bases between them. The CDR3 covers 14 residues. Regarding this clone: As yet, its antigen is unknown.

Only in-frame clones appear in the TCRdb table, and some are missing; sequencing was by immunoSEQ multiplex PCR. The sample carries 50,000 to 60,000 clones, more than 85% recorded once. The sequence was obtained from a middle-aged woman with cholangiocarcinoma. The rearrangement joins TRBV6-1 to TRBJ2-1; D may be TRBD1 (6 bases). The sample was peripheral blood, taken from a patient treated with photon-based radiotherapy. CDR3 sequence: CASITSGQYNEQFF. The CDR3 DNA follows: TGTGCCAGCATCACTTCAGGACAGTACAATGAGCAGTTCTTC.